This T cell receptor (beta chain) was sequenced during a study of control samples from healthy donors and cancer patients. Losses at the gene ends were 4 bases for V and 6 bases for J; bases not matched to a gene: 11. CDR3 length equals 14 residues. Germline CDR1 GTSNPN, CDR2 SVGIG (reference sequence). The method was immunoSEQ multiplex PCR; TCRdb's version includes in-frame clones alone and lacks a portion of them. This table has roughly 30,000 clones, about 86% appearing once. The sample was PBMCs. This rearrangement joins TRBV30 to TRBJ2-7; 8 bases fit TRBD1. The TCR originated in a middle-aged woman with lung cancer. CDR3 bases: TGTGCCTGGACCCTGCAGGGGGCAAGGGGCGAGCAGTACTTC. This sequence encodes CAWTLQGARGEQYF.